This section outlines one T cell receptor (beta chain) sequence together with its context. No antigen is known for it. These data are taken from a study of shared clonotypes between healthy human individuals. General study results and limits: Only blood underwent sampling, and tissue repertoires likely differ. As a rule, naive subsets had a larger estimated richness than memory subsets.

Trimming pared 6 bases from V and 2 bases from J, leaving 15 bases between. Germline CDR1 is SGHVS and CDR2 is FNYEAQ. This CDR3 has 15 amino acids. TCRdb keeps only in-frame clones here, not all; method: immunoSEQ multiplex PCR. The sample gives roughly 2 million clones, roughly 95% of which show up once; 0.1% to 0.15% is in the top ten. Sequencing input: naive CD4+ T cells sorted from blood. The subset is: CD45RA+ positively selected. The chain carries TRBV7-6 and TRBJ2-3, with D possibly being TRBD1 or TRBD2 (5 bases each). This receptor was identified in a man aged 18 to 30 in good health. CDR3 DNA: TGTGCCAGCAGTCCCGCCTGGGACCTCACAGATACGCAGTATTTT. It is translated as CASSPAWDLTDTQYF.